This passage covers 16 T cell receptor beta chains from one sample sequenced in a study of regulatory T cells in long-lasting Graves disease. Time point indicated: persistent/refractory GD, antithyroid drugs over 5 years with positive TRAb. Extracted RNA from PBMCs served as the source of the TCR library. CDR3 regions were amplified by Arm-PCR using iRepertoire HTBI primers to build TCR beta libraries. TCRdb passed the multiplex PCR reads through MiXCR, listing each CDR3 protein once. The sample yields around 400,000 distinct CDR3 sequences, 21% seen once. Sample: peripheral blood mononuclear cells (PBMCs), taken when the disease was refractory, from a patient treated with antithyroid drugs. All receptors come from a female donor with Graves disease.

This clonotype was recorded once. V and J are TRBV5-1 and TRBJ2-6, with no clear D. CDR3 length: 15 amino acids. With 2 bases removed from V and 6 bases from J, the gap between germline ends came to 12 bases. CDR1 is SGHRS and CDR2 is YFSETQ in the germline V gene. This chain's CDR3 is CASSFGPSEANVLTF. DNA for the CDR3: TGCGCCAGCAGCTTCGGACCATCCGAGGCCAACGTCCTGACTTTC. The full variable domain, in which reference TRBV5-1 and TRBJ2-6 provide the parts outside the CDR3, is KAGVTQTPRYLIKTRGQQVTLSCSPISGHRSVSWYQQTPGQGLQFLFEYFSETQRNKGNFPGRFSGRQFSNSRSEMNVSTLELGDSALYLCASSFGPSEANVLTFGAGSRLTVL.

There are a few counts of this clonotype. The chain uses TRBV2 and TRBJ2-1, with D tentatively TRBD1 (5 bases). Germline loops: CDR1 SNHLY, CDR2 FYNNEI. The CDR3 runs to 16 residues. The V end lost 5 bases, the J end lost 5 bases, and 19 bases lay between the germline ends. CDR3 nucleotides: TGTGCCAGCAGTCAGCATGGACATGATGGGGACAATGAGCAGTTCTTC. Residues: CASSQHGHDGDNEQFF.

The rearrangement links TRBV19 to TRBJ2-2, with TRBD2 matching 7 bases. The CDR3 totals 16 residues. From germline, CDR1 is LNHDA and CDR2 SQIVND (reference sequence). Trimming at V came to 0 bases and at J to 4 bases, leaving 5 bases not matched to a gene. The CDR3 sequence is CASSIEAGVVTGELFF. For the CDR3, the DNA is TGTGCCAGTAGTATAGAGGCGGGAGTTGTCACCGGGGAGCTGTTTTTT.

The rearrangement joins TRBV7-9 to TRBJ1-1, with 7 bases fitting TRBD1. Germline loops: CDR1 SEHNR, CDR2 FQNEAQ (reference sequence). V trimming: 1 base; J trimming: 0 bases; junction bases outside the gene matches: 8. There are 17 residues in the CDR3. Written as DNA, the CDR3 is TGTGCCAGCAGCTTAGGGTGGGCAGGGGGGGTGAACACTGAAGCTTTCTTT. This codes for CASSLGWAGGVNTEAFF.

The rearrangement uses TRBV20-1 and TRBJ2-7; D unresolved. CDR1 DFQATT and CDR2 SNEGSKA come from the germline V gene (reference sequence). The V end lost 1 base, the J end lost 2 bases, and 9 bases lay between the germline ends. The CDR3 has 13 residues. CDR3 protein: CSARGTEAYEQYF. DNA for the CDR3: TGCAGTGCTAGAGGGACGGAAGCCTACGAGCAGTACTTC.

This clonotype was detected only a few times. The rearrangement joins TRBV25-1 to TRBJ1-5; 9 nucleotides align to TRBD1. Germline loops: CDR1 MGHDK, CDR2 SYGVNS. This CDR3 is 13 amino acids long. V dropped 8 bases and J dropped 4; count of bases not matched to a gene: 3. This CDR3 is CASGTGRNQPQHF. In nucleotides, the CDR3 is TGTGCCAGCGGGACAGGGAGGAATCAGCCCCAGCATTTT.

This clonotype was detected many times. The rearrangement joins TRBV6-1 to TRBJ2-7; D possibly corresponds to TRBD2 (6 bases). This CDR3 comprises 15 residues. Per germline, CDR1 MNHNS and CDR2 SASEGT. Trimming left V 10 bases short and J 3 bases short, with 22 bases between. The CDR3 coding sequence is TGTGCCACCCAAGGGGCGGGGACGGTCCTCTACGAGCAGTACTTC. Amino acid sequence: CATQGAGTVLYEQYF.

This clonotype was seen repeatedly, ten times or more. The gene calls are TRBV25-1 and TRBJ2-5; D might be TRBD2 (5 bases). The germline gives CDR1 MGHDK, CDR2 SYGVNS. Trimming pared 4 bases from V and 4 bases from J, leaving 13 bases between. The CDR3 length is 14 residues. CDR3 residues: CASSGRGLRETQYF. The CDR3 nucleotides are TGTGCCAGCAGTGGTCGGGGATTGCGAGAGACCCAGTACTTC.

The chain employs TRBV20-1 and TRBJ1-5; no firm D call. Germline values: CDR1 DFQATT, CDR2 SNEGSKA (reference sequence). V was trimmed by 0 bases and J by 0 bases, leaving 9 bases between them. There are 15 residues in the CDR3. Written as DNA, the CDR3 is TGCAGTGCTAGAGATCCGGGAGGTAGCAATCAGCCCCAGCATTTT. It codes for CSARDPGGSNQPQHF.

This clonotype was observed at least ten times. The V and J genes are TRBV28 and TRBJ1-1, with 11 bases aligning to TRBD1. CDR3 length: 14 amino acids. Germline V CDR1 and CDR2: MDHEN, SYDVKM. Unmatched junction bases numbered 2, after V lost 3 bases and J lost 5 bases. CDR3 nucleotides: TGTGCCAGCAGTTTCGGGACAGGGGGGACTGAAGCTTTCTTT. Translating gives CASSFGTGGTEAFF.

This clonotype has at least ten counts. The V gene is TRBV10-3, the J gene TRBJ2-7; 7 nucleotides line up with TRBD2. With V trimmed by 10 bases and J by 4 bases, 7 bases remained unmatched. This CDR3 has 12 residues. Looked up from germline, CDR1 is ENHRY and CDR2 is SYGVKD. In DNA form, the CDR3 reads TGTGCCACGGGCGGGGAGGGGTACGAGCAGTACTTC. This translates into CATGGEGYEQYF.

This clonotype was counted at least ten times. The chain carries TRBV18 and TRBJ2-5, with D tentatively TRBD2 (5 bases). The V gene's germline CDR1 is KGHSH and CDR2 LQKENI. The ends were cut back, 8 bases at V and 5 bases at J, with 15 bases in the middle. There are 13 residues in the CDR3. The CDR3 bases are TGTGCCAGCGCCACTTTAGGACTGGAGACCCAGTACTTC. It encodes CASATLGLETQYF. The entire variable domain, with the rest obtained from reference TRBV18 and TRBJ2-5, is as follows: NAGVMQNPRHLVRRRGQEARLRCSPMKGHSHVYWYRQLPEEGLKFMVYLQKENIIDESGMPKERFSAEFPKEGPSILRIQQVVRGDSAAYFCASATLGLETQYFGPGTRLLVL.

The CDR3 spells CASSPDHPSYNSPLHF. The CDR3 bases are TGTGCCAGCTCACCGGACCACCCCTCCTATAATTCACCCCTCCACTTT. The chain links TRBV18 to TRBJ1-6; D is ambiguous. Between the trimmed V and J ends, which lost 3 bases and 0 bases, there was a span of 9 bases. Germline V gives CDR1 KGHSH, CDR2 LQKENI. The CDR3 has 16 residues.

This clonotype has more than one count but fewer than ten. The V and J genes are TRBV10-3 and TRBJ2-5; D ambiguous. CDR3 length equals 11 residues. The germline gives CDR1 ENHRY, CDR2 SYGVKD. Trimming stripped 6 bases from V and 0 bases from J, with 2 bases between. The CDR3, as DNA: TGTGCCATCAGCAACCAAGAGACCCAGTACTTC. Protein product: CAISNQETQYF.

At least ten counts were recorded for this clonotype. J is TRBJ2-7 and V is TRBV29-1; 12 nucleotides line up with TRBD2. Germline CDR1 SQVTM, CDR2 ANQGSEA. The CDR3 length is 14 residues. Trimming took 7 bases from V and 5 from J; bases not matched to a gene: 9. In DNA form, the CDR3 reads TGCAGCGCGGGGCTAGCGGGAGGGCCCAACGAGCAGTACTTC. Residues: CSAGLAGGPNEQYF.

As concerns this clonotype: One end of the junction fails to match germline, which may point to a read error. The chain uses TRBV11-2 and TRBJ2-1; 9 positions match TRBD1. Germline assignment: CDR1 SGHAT and CDR2 FQNNGV. This CDR3 comprises 14 residues. The chain's CDR3 is CASSLGQGIGDQFF. The CDR3 DNA reads TGCGCCAGCAGCTTGGGACAGGGCATAGGAGACCAGTTCTTC.